This TCR beta chain is drawn from a study of tissue T cells after allogeneic stem cell transplantation. Findings and limits, study-wide: Tissue-detected TCR repertoire was only partly captured by blood and spleen T cells. Across patients, clones rarely overlapped, yet motif clusters were shared tissue-specifically. Alloreactivity or antigen specificity of tissue TCRs was not determined; some clones might be host cells.

TCRdb keeps only in-frame clones here, not all; method: immunoSEQ multiplex PCR. The top ten hold approximately 7.7% of the sample, which has roughly 25,000 clones, 73% seen once. Comments on this clone: The antigen is undetermined.

This receptor was taken from a female donor over 55 with lung cancer. The sequencing used tissue from the ileum, collected at autopsy.

CDR3 DNA: TGTGCCAGCTACTCACTAGCGGGAGGCTCCAATGAGCAGTTCTTC. It specifies CASYSLAGGSNEQFF. V gene TRBV6-5 combines with J gene TRBJ2-1; TRBD2 aligns across 12 bases. This CDR3 has 15 residues. Trimming at V came to 8 bases and at J to 6 bases, leaving 8 bases not matched to a gene. Germline-derived CDR1 and CDR2 are MNHEY and SVGAGI.